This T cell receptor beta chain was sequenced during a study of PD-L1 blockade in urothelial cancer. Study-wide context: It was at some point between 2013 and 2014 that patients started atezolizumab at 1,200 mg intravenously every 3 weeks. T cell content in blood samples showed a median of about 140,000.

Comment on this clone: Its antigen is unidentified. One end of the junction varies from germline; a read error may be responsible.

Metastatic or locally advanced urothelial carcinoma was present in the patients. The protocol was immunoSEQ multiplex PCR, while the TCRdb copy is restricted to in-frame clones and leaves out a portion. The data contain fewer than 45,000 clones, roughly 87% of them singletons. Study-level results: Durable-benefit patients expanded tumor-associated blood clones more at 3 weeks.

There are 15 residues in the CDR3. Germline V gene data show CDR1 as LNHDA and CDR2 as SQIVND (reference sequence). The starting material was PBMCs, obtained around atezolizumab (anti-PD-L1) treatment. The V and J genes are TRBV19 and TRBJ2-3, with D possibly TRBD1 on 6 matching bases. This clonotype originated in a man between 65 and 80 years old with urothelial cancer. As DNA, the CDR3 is TGTGCCAGTAGAAGCCGGGACATCGGAACAGGTACGCAGTATTTT. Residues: CASRSRDIGTGTQYF.